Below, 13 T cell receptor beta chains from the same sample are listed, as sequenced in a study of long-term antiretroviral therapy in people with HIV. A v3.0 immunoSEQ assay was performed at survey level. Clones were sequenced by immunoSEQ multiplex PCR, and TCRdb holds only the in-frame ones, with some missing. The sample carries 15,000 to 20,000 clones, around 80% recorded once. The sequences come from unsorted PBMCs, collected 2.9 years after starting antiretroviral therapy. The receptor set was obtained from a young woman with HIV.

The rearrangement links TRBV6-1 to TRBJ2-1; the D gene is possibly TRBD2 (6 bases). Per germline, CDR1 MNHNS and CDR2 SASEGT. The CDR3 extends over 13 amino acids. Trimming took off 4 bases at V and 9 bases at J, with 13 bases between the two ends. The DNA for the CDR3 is TGTGCCAGCAGTGCCGGGAGTAGTAGTGAGCAGTTCTTC. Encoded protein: CASSAGSSSEQFF.

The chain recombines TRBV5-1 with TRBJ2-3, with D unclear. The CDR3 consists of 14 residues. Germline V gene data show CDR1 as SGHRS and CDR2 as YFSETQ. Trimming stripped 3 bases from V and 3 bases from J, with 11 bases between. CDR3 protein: CASSSVLGTDTQYF. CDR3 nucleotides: TGCGCCAGCAGCTCGGTTTTGGGGACAGATACGCAGTATTTT. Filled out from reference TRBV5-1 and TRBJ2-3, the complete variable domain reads KAGVTQTPRYLIKTRGQQVTLSCSPISGHRSVSWYQQTPGQGLQFLFEYFSETQRNKGNFPGRFSGRQFSNSRSEMNVSTLELGDSALYLCASSSVLGTDTQYFGPGTRLTVL.

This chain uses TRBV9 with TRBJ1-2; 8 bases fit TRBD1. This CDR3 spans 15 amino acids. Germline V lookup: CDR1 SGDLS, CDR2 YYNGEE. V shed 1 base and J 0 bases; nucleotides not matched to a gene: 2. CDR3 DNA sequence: TGTGCCAGCAGCGTAACAGGGGGAGCTAACTATGGCTACACCTTC. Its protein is CASSVTGGANYGYTF. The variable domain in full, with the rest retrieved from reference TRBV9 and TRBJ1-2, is DSGVTQTPKHLITATGQRVTLRCSPRSGDLSVYWYQQSLDQGLQFLIQYYNGEERAKGNILERFSAQQFPDLHSELNLSSLELGDSALYFCASSVTGGANYGYTFGSGTRLTVV.

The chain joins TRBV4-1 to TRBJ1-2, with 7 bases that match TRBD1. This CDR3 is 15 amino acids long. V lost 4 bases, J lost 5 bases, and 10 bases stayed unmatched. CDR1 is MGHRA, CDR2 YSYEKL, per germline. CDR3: CASSPTRQGYYGYTF. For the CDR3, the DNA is TGCGCCAGCAGCCCCACCCGACAGGGCTATTATGGCTACACCTTC.

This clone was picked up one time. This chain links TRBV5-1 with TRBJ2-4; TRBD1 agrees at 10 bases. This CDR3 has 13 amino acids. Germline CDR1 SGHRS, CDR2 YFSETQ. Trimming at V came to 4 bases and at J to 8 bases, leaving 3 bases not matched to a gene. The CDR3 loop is CASSQDRGDIQYF. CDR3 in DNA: TGCGCCAGCAGCCAGGACAGGGGGGACATTCAGTACTTC.

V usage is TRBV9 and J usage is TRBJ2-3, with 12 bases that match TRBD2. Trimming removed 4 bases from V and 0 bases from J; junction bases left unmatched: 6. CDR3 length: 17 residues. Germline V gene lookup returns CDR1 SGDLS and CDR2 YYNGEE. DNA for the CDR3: TGTGCCAGCAGCATTACGACTAGCGGGGGAAGCACAGATACGCAGTATTTT. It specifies CASSITTSGGSTDTQYF.

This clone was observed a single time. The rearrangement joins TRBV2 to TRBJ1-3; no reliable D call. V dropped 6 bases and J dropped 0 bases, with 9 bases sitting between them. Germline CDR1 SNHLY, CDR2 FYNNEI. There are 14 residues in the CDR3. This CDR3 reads CASREFNSGNTIYF. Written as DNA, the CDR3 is TGTGCCAGCAGGGAATTTAACTCTGGAAACACCATATATTTT.

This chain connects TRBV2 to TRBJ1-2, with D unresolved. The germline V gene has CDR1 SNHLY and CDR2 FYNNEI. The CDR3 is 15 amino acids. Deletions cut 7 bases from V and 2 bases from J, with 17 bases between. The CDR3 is CASIRGRPSNYGYTF. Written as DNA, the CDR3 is TGTGCCAGCATTCGGGGAAGGCCTTCGAACTATGGCTACACCTTC.

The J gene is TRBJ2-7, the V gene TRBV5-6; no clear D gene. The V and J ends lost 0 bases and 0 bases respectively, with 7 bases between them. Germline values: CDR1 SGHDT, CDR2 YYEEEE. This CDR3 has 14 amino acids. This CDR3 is CASSLGYSSYEQYF. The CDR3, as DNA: TGTGCCAGCAGCTTGGGTTATTCCTCCTACGAGCAGTACTTC. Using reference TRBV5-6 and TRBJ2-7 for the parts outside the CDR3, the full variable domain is DAGVTQSPTHLIKTRGQQVTLRCSPKSGHDTVSWYQQALGQGPQFIFQYYEEEERQRGNFPDRFSGHQFPNYSSELNVNALLLGDSALYLCASSLGYSSYEQYFGPGTRLTVT.

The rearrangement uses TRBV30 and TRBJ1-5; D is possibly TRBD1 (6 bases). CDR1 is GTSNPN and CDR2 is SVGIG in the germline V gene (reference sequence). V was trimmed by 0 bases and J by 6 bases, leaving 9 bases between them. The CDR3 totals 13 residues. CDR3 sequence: CAWSVGGTQPQHF. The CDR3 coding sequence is TGTGCCTGGAGTGTAGGGGGTACTCAGCCCCAGCATTTT. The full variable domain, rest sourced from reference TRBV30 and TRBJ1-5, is SQTIHQWPATLVQPVGSPLSLECTVEGTSNPNLYWYRQAAGRGLQLLFYSVGIGQISSEVPQNLSASRPQDRQFILSSKKLLLSDSGFYLCAWSVGGTQPQHFGDGTRLSIL.

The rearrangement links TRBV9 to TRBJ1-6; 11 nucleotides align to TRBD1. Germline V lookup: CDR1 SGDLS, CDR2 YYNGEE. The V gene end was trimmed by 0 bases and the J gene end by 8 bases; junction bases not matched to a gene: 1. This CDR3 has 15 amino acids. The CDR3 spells CASSVEGQGDSPLHF. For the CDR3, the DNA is TGTGCCAGCAGCGTAGAGGGACAGGGGGATTCACCCCTCCACTTT.

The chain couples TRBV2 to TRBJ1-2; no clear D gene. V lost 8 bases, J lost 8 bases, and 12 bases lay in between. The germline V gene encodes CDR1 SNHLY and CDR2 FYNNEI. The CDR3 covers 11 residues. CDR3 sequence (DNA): TGTGCCAGCCAACAAACAGAGGGCTACACCTTC. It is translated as CASQQTEGYTF.

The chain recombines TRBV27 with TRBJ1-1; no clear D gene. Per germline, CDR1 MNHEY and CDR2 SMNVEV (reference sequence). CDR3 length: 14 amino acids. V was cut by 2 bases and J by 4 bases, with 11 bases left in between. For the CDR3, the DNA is TGTGCCAGCAGTTTAGGGTCGGGAGGCACTGAAGCTTTCTTT. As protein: CASSLGSGGTEAFF.